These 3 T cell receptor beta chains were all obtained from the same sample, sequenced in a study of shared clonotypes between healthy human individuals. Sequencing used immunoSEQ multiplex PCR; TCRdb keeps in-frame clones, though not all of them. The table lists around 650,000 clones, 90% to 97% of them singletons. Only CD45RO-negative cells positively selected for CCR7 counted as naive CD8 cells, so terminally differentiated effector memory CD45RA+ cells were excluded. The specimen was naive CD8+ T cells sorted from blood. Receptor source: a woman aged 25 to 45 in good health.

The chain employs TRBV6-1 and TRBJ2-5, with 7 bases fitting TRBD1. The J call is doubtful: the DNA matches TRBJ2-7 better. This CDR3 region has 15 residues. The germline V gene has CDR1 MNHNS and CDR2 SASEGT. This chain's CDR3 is CASSEAQGDGYEQYF. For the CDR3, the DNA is TGTGCCAGCAGTGAAGCGCAGGGGGATGGTTACGAGCAGTACTTC.

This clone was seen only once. CDR3 protein: CASSLDTTYEQYF. The CDR3 nucleotides are TGTGCCAGCAGCTTAGACACGACCTACGAGCAGTACTTC. This chain uses TRBV11-1 with TRBJ2-7; D is uncertain. V was cut by 1 base and J by 2 bases, with 6 bases left in between. This CDR3 region has 13 residues. Germline V gives CDR1 SGHAT, CDR2 FQDESV (reference sequence).

This CDR3 is CASRKADNEQFF. The CDR3 DNA follows: TGTGCCAGCAGAAAAGCGGATAATGAGCAGTTCTTC. This chain joins TRBV11-2 and TRBJ2-1, with D possibly matching TRBD2 (5 bases). The CDR3 covers 12 residues. Germline values: CDR1 SGHAT, CDR2 FQNNGV. Trimming took off 6 bases at V and 7 bases at J, with 10 bases between the two ends.